What follows are 27 T cell receptor beta chains derived from one specimen sequenced in a study of cytomegalovirus exposure and HLA in healthy donors. Researchers ran the PCR with 60 Vbeta and 13 Jbeta primers. Generated by immunoSEQ multiplex PCR, the TCRdb table keeps only in-frame clones and is missing some. Of about 170,000 clones in the sample, 65% to 85% were seen once. The sequencing sample was made of PBMCs. The receptors come from a male donor in good health and CMV-seronegative.

This sequence joins TRBV6-6 and TRBJ1-5; tentatively, D is TRBD1 (5 bases). Germline CDR1 MNHNY, CDR2 SVGAGI (reference sequence). This CDR3 spans 15 amino acids. With 6 bases removed from V and 2 bases from J, the gap between germline ends came to 14 bases. CDR3 coding DNA: TGTGCCAGCAGCCGCCAGGGATTTGGCAATCAGCCCCAGCATTTT. Amino acids: CASSRQGFGNQPQHF.

The chain employs TRBV4-2 and TRBJ2-2, with TRBD2 matching over 10 bases. CDR1 and CDR2 from the germline V gene are LGHNA and YNFKEQ. The ends lost 3 bases at V and 1 base at J; junction bases unmatched: 8. This CDR3 has 18 amino acids. The CDR3 sequence is CASSQGMVAGGNTGELFF. The CDR3 nucleotides are TGTGCCAGCAGCCAGGGGATGGTAGCGGGGGGGAACACCGGGGAGCTGTTTTTT.

The V and J genes are TRBV11-2 and TRBJ2-3, with TRBD2 matching over 11 bases. The germline gives CDR1 SGHAT, CDR2 FQNNGV. With V trimmed by 5 bases and J by 2 bases, 6 bases remained unmatched. The CDR3 runs to 16 residues. This CDR3 reads CASSPLAGGPTDTQYF. Written as DNA, the CDR3 is TGTGCCAGCAGCCCTCTAGCGGGAGGACCCACAGATACGCAGTATTTT.

The V and J genes are TRBV2 and TRBJ2-3, with 9 bases matching TRBD2. There are 15 residues in the CDR3. CDR1 is SNHLY, CDR2 FYNNEI, per germline. Trimming took 6 bases from V and 2 from J; bases not matched to a gene: 6. The CDR3: CASRRASGTTDTQYF. The CDR3 DNA sequence: TGTGCCAGCAGGAGAGCTAGCGGGACCACAGATACGCAGTATTTT.

This clone was counted a few times. CDR3 loop: CATDQGPNTGELFF. In DNA, the CDR3 is TGTGCCACCGACCAGGGGCCGAACACCGGGGAGCTGTTTTTT. The chain uses TRBV9 and TRBJ2-2; weak D call: TRBD1 (6 bases). V lost 9 bases and J 0 bases, leaving 12 bases between the germline ends. Germline V gene data show CDR1 as SGDLS and CDR2 as YYNGEE. The CDR3 is 14 residues long. The full variable domain, completed using reference TRBV9 and TRBJ2-2, is DSGVTQTPKHLITATGQRVTLRCSPRSGDLSVYWYQQSLDQGLQFLIQYYNGEERAKGNILERFSAQQFPDLHSELNLSSLELGDSALYFCATDQGPNTGELFFGEGSRLTVL.

This clone has just a few counts. The genes are TRBV15 and TRBJ2-7, with 7 bases aligning to TRBD2. Germline assignment: CDR1 LNHNV and CDR2 YYDKDF (reference sequence). J gave up 0 bases and V 0 bases, and 14 bases lay outside the gene matches. This CDR3 contains 19 residues. The chain's CDR3 is CATSRDDISGPLPSYEQYF. The CDR3 DNA reads TGTGCCACCAGCAGAGATGATATTAGCGGGCCTCTTCCCTCCTACGAGCAGTACTTC.

In this sample, this clone turned up once. The chain carries TRBV9 and TRBJ2-1; TRBD2 aligns across 7 bases. This CDR3 region has 15 residues. Germline CDR1 and CDR2: SGDLS and YYNGEE. V lost 5 bases, J lost 3 bases, and 8 bases stayed unmatched. This chain's CDR3 is CASRFGLGDYNEQFF. CDR3 nucleotides: TGTGCCAGCAGATTCGGACTAGGGGACTACAATGAGCAGTTCTTC.

This chain joins TRBV13 and TRBJ2-2; weak D call: TRBD1 (6 bases). In germline, CDR1 is PRHDT, CDR2 FYEKMQ (reference sequence). This CDR3 comprises 15 residues. V was shortened by 3 bases and J by 5 bases, with 13 bases between the two germline ends. The CDR3 region is CASSFHTQGTGELFF. The CDR3 bases are TGTGCCAGCAGCTTCCACACACAGGGAACCGGGGAGCTGTTTTTT.

This clone was observed a single time. This chain connects TRBV2 to TRBJ2-7, with TRBD2 matching over 13 bases. After removal of 6 bases from V and 6 bases from J, the junction contained 2 bases not matched to a gene. CDR1 and CDR2 (germline): SNHLY, FYNNEI. The CDR3 has 13 residues. CDR3: CASRGLAGFEQYF. The DNA for the CDR3 is TGTGCCAGCAGGGGACTAGCGGGGTTCGAGCAGTACTTC.

This chain links TRBV19 with TRBJ2-1; D might be TRBD1 (6 bases). Per germline, CDR1 LNHDA and CDR2 SQIVND (reference sequence). This CDR3 has 16 amino acids. Trimming pared 5 bases from V and 2 bases from J, leaving 16 bases between. The CDR3 DNA reads TGTGCCAGTAGTCGTTCCGGGACAAGTCCCTACAATGAGCAGTTCTTC. Translation: CASSRSGTSPYNEQFF.

CDR3 coding DNA: TGTGCCAGCAGCCTTACGGGGGGGCCCACAGATACGCAGTATTTT. Its protein is CASSLTGGPTDTQYF. The chain employs TRBV7-2 and TRBJ2-3; TRBD2 agrees at 8 bases. J gave up 2 bases and V 5 bases, and 6 bases lay outside the gene matches. The V gene's germline CDR1 is SGHTA and CDR2 FQGNSA. CDR3 length equals 15 residues.

Only a few counts were recorded for this clone. The CDR3 here is CASRPGLASVTGELFF. The DNA of the CDR3 is TGTGCCAGCAGGCCGGGACTAGCGTCTGTCACCGGGGAGCTGTTTTTT. The gene calls are TRBV6-6 and TRBJ2-2; 10 bases are a match to TRBD2. CDR3 length: 16 amino acids. CDR1 is MNHNY, CDR2 SVGAGI, per germline (reference sequence). Trimming at V came to 6 bases and at J to 4 bases, leaving 8 bases not matched to a gene.

To note about this clone: The same CDR3 arises from other DNA sequences in this sample as well. The chain combines TRBV21-1 with TRBJ1-5; the table gives TRBD1 as D, unverified against the DNA. TRBV21-1 is tagged as a pseudogene. The CDR3 extends over 21 amino acids. Here the CDR3 DNA reads TGTGCCAGCAGCCCCCAGGGTAAAAGTGGTCCTATCCAGGGGGCTAGTCAGCCCCAGCATTTT. Translation: CASSPQGKSGPIQGASQPQHF.

The chain uses TRBV11-2 and TRBJ1-2; 7 positions agree with TRBD1. The CDR3 runs 15 residues. From germline, CDR1 is SGHAT and CDR2 FQNNGV. V gave up 5 bases and J gave up 1 base; unmatched junction bases: 7. The CDR3 sequence is CASSRQGTLNYGYTF. Here the CDR3 DNA reads TGTGCCAGCAGCCGACAGGGCACCCTTAACTATGGCTACACCTTC. Using reference TRBV11-2 and TRBJ1-2 for the parts outside the CDR3, the full variable domain is EAGVAQSPRYKIIEKRQSVAFWCNPISGHATLYWYQQILGQGPKLLIQFQNNGVVDDSQLPKDRFSAERLKGVDSTLKIQPAKLEDSAVYLCASSRQGTLNYGYTFGSGTRLTVV.

V gene TRBV28 combines with J gene TRBJ2-7; D gene ambiguous. V lost 6 bases, J lost 1 base, and 10 bases lay in between. From germline, CDR1 is MDHEN and CDR2 SYDVKM. The CDR3 totals 13 residues. The CDR3 spells CASRPQQSYEQYF. The CDR3 region has the DNA TGTGCCAGCAGACCACAACAATCCTACGAGCAGTACTTC.

This chain connects TRBV27 to TRBJ1-4, with D perhaps TRBD1 (5 bases). V was clipped by 4 bases and J by 7 bases, with 10 bases between them. There are 13 residues in the CDR3. Germline V gene sequence: CDR1 MNHEY, CDR2 SMNVEV (reference sequence). CDR3 protein: CASSYSGLEKLFF. In DNA form, the CDR3 reads TGTGCCAGCAGTTACTCGGGACTTGAAAAACTGTTTTTT.

The chain carries TRBV9 and TRBJ2-2; TRBD1 agrees at 9 bases. In germline, CDR1 is SGDLS, CDR2 YYNGEE. This CDR3 region has 15 residues. V lost 4 bases, J lost 7 bases, and 8 bases stayed unmatched. The CDR3, as DNA: TGTGCCAGCAGCATCCTACAGGGGGCGGGCGGGGAGCTGTTTTTT. Translating gives CASSILQGAGGELFF.

The chain combines TRBV29-1 with TRBJ2-3, with 7 bases aligning to TRBD1. Germline V lookup: CDR1 SQVTM, CDR2 ANQGSEA. The CDR3 has 17 residues. The junction had 9 bases not matched to a gene; V was cut back by 0 bases and J by 0 bases. The CDR3 DNA reads as TGCAGCGTTGAAGATCCTGGGACAGACTCTAGCACAGATACGCAGTATTTT. It translates to CSVEDPGTDSSTDTQYF.

The rearrangement joins TRBV7-2 to TRBJ2-5; D is uncertain. The CDR3 contains 12 residues. Trimming took 3 bases from V and 4 from J, leaving 6 bases between them. Germline V gene sequence: CDR1 SGHTA, CDR2 FQGNSA. DNA for the CDR3: TGTGCCAGCAGCTTCGCGGTAGAGACCCAGTACTTC. Its protein is CASSFAVETQYF.

The chain has TRBV27 and TRBJ2-7; D is perhaps TRBD1 (6 bases). V was cut by 0 bases and J by 3 bases, with 12 bases left in between. Germline V gene sequence: CDR1 MNHEY, CDR2 SMNVEV (reference sequence). This CDR3 has 15 residues. Here the CDR3 reads CASSLSDRPIYEQYF. DNA for the CDR3: TGTGCCAGCAGTTTATCTGACAGGCCCATCTACGAGCAGTACTTC.

The count of this clone is one. The CDR3 is CATEAPKPLATTDTQYF. In nucleotides, the CDR3 is TGTGCCACCGAGGCCCCGAAGCCGCTAGCGACCACAGATACGCAGTATTTT. The chain carries TRBV30 and TRBJ2-3, with D perhaps TRBD2 (6 bases). V dropped 8 bases and J dropped 2 bases, with 26 bases sitting between them. The V gene's germline CDR1 is GTSNPN and CDR2 SVGIG (reference sequence). This CDR3 has 17 residues.

The chain is built from TRBV27 and TRBJ2-5; D may be TRBD2 (5 bases). There are 13 residues in the CDR3. V dropped 1 base and J dropped 5 bases, with 8 bases sitting between them. Germline-derived CDR1 and CDR2 are MNHEY and SMNVEV (reference sequence). The CDR3 DNA follows: TGTGCCAGCAGTTTATTGGCTAGCGAGACCCAGTACTTC. Amino acids: CASSLLASETQYF.

This clone was picked up one time. The chain joins TRBV6-5 to TRBJ1-2; 8 positions match TRBD1. Germline V lookup: CDR1 MNHEY, CDR2 SVGAGI. J was trimmed by 4 bases and V by 4 bases; bases with no gene match: 5. This CDR3 spans 14 amino acids. The CDR3 spells CASSLSGTGYGYTF. In DNA form, the CDR3 reads TGTGCCAGCAGTTTGTCCGGGACAGGCTATGGCTACACCTTC.

The count of this clone is one. The rearrangement joins TRBV5-4 to TRBJ2-1; TRBD2 matches 13 bases. CDR3 length: 19 amino acids. Losses at the gene ends were 2 bases for V and 4 bases for J; bases not matched to a gene: 12. Germline CDR1 reads SGHNT; CDR2 reads YYREEE (reference sequence). CDR3 DNA sequence: TGTGCCAGCAGCTTCCATTCCTTTACTAGCGGGAGGGCTTACAATGAGCAGTTCTTC. Translation: CASSFHSFTSGRAYNEQFF.

The V and J genes are TRBV5-4 and TRBJ2-6; perhaps TRBD2 as D (5 bases). The V and J ends lost 3 bases and 0 bases respectively, with 10 bases between them. Germline CDR1 is SGHNT and CDR2 is YYREEE (reference sequence). This CDR3 has 16 amino acids. The CDR3 bases are TGTGCCAGCAGCTCACTAGGCCTCTCTGGGGCCAACGTCCTGACTTTC. Translation: CASSSLGLSGANVLTF.

This chain uses TRBV7-2 with TRBJ2-3; 9 bases are shared with TRBD2. V shed 2 bases and J 4 bases; nucleotides not matched to a gene: 4. Germline V gene data show CDR1 as SGHTA and CDR2 as FQGNSA. The CDR3 contains 15 residues. The CDR3 DNA reads as TGTGCCAGCAGCTTACCTAGCGGGGTAGCAGATACGCAGTATTTT. Its translation: CASSLPSGVADTQYF.

V gene TRBV29-1 combines with J gene TRBJ2-5, with D perhaps TRBD2 (7 bases). The CDR3 is made up of 15 amino acids. Germline V gene sequence: CDR1 SQVTM, CDR2 ANQGSEA. Trimming left V 3 bases short and J 2 bases short, with 16 bases between. Written as DNA, the CDR3 is TGCAGCGTTGAGGTGGGCAGGGGAGGGCAAGAGACCCAGTACTTC. Translating gives CSVEVGRGGQETQYF.